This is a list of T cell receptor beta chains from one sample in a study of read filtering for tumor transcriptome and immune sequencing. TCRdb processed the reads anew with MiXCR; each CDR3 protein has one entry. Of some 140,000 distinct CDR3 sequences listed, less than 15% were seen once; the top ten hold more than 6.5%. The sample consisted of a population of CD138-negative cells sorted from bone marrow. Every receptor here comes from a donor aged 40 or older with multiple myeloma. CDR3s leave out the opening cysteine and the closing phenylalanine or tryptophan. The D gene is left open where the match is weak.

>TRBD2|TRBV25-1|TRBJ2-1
ASSEPGGPNEQF
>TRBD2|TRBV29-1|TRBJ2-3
SVLGLAGGGTDTQY
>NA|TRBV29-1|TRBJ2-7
SALDRTSPYEQY
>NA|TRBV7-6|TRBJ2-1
ASSPTALGGYNEQF
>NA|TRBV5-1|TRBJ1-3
ASRDTGNTIY
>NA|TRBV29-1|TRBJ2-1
SVATGAGNEQF
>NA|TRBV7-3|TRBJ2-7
ASSAAGFGSYEQY
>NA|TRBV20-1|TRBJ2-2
SAPNTGELF
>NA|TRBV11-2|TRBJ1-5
ASSRDTGNQPQH
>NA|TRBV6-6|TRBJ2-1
ASSYMGPEYNEQF
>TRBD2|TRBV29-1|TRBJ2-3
SAAGGQADTQY
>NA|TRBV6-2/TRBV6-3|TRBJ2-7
ASSFTALGQY
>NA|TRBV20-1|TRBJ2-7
SARSGPYEQY
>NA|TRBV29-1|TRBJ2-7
SGRLGQYEQY
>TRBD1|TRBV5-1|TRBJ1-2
ASSLTPFDRGDGYT
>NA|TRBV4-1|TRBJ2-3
ASSQVASLGDTQY
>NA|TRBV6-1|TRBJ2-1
ASSDLLDYNEQF
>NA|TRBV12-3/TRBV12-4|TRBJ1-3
ASSPPSSGNTIY
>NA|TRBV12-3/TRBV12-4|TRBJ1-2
ASTLGDLSGYT
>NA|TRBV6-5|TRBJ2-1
ASSYSNPWLGEQF
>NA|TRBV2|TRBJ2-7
ASSATYEQY
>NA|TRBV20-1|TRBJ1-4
SARRGNEELF
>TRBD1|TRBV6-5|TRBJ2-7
ASRPGTGGEQY
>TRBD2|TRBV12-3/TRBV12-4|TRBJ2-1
ASSVGLAASNEQF
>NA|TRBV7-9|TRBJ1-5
ASSPGGYQPQH
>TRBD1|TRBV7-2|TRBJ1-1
ASKRRDRDRGEAF
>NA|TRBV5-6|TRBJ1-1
ASSKRGTHEAF
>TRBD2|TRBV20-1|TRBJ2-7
SASLRTGALAGGYEQY
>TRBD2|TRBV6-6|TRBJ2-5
ASSQRGQETQY
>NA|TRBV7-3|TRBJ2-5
ASSPLAGEETQY
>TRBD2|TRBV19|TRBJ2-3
ASSGGTSGRAVTDTQY
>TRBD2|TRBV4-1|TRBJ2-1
ASKLGAGSNEQF
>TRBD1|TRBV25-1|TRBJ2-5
ASSEGSGGWGETQY
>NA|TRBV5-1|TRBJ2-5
ASSSQAFQETQY
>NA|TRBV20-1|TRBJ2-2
SAKSPSAGGELF
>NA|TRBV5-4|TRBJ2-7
ASSFKTMTGVEQY
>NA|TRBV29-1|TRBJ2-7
SVEDPEGTNYEQY
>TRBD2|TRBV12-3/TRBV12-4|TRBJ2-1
ASSPFPNLAEEQF
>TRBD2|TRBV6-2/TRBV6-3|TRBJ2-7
ASSPRTSGSPPGLSEQY